The sequence of this T cell receptor (beta chain) was determined in a study of blood T cell repertoires in COVID-19. Study details: T cells, B-cell-depleted T cells, or PBMCs supplied cDNA or gDNA.

Profiled with immunoSEQ multiplex PCR; TCRdb holds only in-frame clones, not every one. This sample has under 45,000 clones, with approximately 88% found just once. Trimming took 0 bases from V and 4 from J, leaving 7 bases between them. The CDR3 totals 13 residues. In germline, CDR1 is SGDLS, CDR2 YYNGEE. The chain joins TRBV9 to TRBJ1-2, with a possible D match to TRBD1 (6 bases). Sequenced input: peripheral blood. This sequence originates from a human donor in a cohort sampled during active COVID-19. CDR3 in DNA: TGTGCCAGCAGCGTAGAAGGGGGCTATGGCTACACCTTC. Its translation is CASSVEGGYGYTF.